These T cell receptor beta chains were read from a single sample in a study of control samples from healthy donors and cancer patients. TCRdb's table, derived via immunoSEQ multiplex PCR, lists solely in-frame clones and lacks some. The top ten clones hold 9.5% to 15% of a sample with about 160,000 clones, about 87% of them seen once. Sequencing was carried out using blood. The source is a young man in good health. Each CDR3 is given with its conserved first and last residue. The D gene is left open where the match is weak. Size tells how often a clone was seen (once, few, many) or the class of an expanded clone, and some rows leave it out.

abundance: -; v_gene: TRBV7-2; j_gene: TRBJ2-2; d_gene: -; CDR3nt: TGTGCCAGCAGCAACAGACAAAGCACCGGGGAGCTGTTTTTT; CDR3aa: CASSNRQSTGELFF
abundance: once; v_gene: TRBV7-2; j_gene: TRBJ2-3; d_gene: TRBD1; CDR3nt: TGTGCCAGCAGCTTTGACAGGGCAAATACGCAGTATTTT; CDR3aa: CASSFDRANTQYF
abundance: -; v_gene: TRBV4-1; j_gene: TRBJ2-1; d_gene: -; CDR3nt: TGCGCCAGCAGCCTCGGGTTAGCCGCCAATGAGCAGTTCTTC; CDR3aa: CASSLGLAANEQFF
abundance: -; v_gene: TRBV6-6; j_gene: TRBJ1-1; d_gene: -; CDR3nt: TGTGCCAGCAGTTACTCGAGGTCGAACACTGAAGCTTTCTTT; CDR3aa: CASSYSRSNTEAFF
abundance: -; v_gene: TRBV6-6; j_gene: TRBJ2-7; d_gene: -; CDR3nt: TGTGCCAGCAGCTCGGGGGCGGGGCCCTCCTACGAGCAGTACTTC; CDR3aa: CASSSGAGPSYEQYF
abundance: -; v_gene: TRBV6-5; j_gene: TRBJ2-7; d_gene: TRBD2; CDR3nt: TGTGCCAGCACCACCTCTGGGGCGGGGGCCTACGAGCAGTACTTC; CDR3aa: CASTTSGAGAYEQYF
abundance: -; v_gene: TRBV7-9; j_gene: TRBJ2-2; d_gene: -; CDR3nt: TGTGCCAGCAGCCCCCTGACAGGAATGGCGTCCACCGGGGAGCTGTTTTTT; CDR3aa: CASSPLTGMASTGELFF
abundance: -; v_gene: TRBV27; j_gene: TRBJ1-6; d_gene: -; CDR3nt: TGTGCCAGCAGTTTATGGGCCGTGACAGAGAGAGGTTCACCCCTCCACTTT; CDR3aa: CASSLWAVTERGSPLHF
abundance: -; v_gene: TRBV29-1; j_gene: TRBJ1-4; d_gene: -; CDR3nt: TGCAGCGTTGCCAGCCAGCTTCCCGGAGTGGGGGAAAAACTGTTTTTT; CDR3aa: CSVASQLPGVGEKLFF
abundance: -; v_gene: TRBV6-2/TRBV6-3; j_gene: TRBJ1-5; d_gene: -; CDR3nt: TGTGCCAGCAGTTCTCCGACAGGACTCAGCAATCAGCCCCAGCATTTT; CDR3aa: CASSSPTGLSNQPQHF
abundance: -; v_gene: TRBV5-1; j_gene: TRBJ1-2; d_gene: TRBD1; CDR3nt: TGCGCCAGCATGGGACAGGGATATGGCTACACCTTC; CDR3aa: CASMGQGYGYTF
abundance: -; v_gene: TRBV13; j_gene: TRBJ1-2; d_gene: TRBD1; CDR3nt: TGTGCCAGCAGCTCCTTATTGACAGGGAAGGGTGGCTACACCTTC; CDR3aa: CASSSLLTGKGGYTF
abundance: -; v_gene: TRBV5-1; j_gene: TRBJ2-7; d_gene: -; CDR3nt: TGCGCCAGCAGCTTGGTAGGATACGAGCAGTACTTC; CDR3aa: CASSLVGYEQYF
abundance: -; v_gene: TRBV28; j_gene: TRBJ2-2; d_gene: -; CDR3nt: TGTGCCAGCAGGCCGGCGCGAGGCGGGGAGCTGTTTTTT; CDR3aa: CASRPARGGELFF
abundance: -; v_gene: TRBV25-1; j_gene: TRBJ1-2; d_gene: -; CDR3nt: TGTGCCAGCAGTGTGGGGTCTGGCTACGCCTTC; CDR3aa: CASSVGSGYAF
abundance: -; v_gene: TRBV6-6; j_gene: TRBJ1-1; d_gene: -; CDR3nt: TGTGCCAGCAGCGTGGACTCCCCAAACGGATTAGAAGCTTTCTTT; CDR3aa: CASSVDSPNGLEAFF
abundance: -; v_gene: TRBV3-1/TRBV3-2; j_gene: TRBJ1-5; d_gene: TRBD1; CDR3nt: TGTGCCAGCAGCCAAGGGGACAGGGATCAGCCCCAGCATTTT; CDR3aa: CASSQGDRDQPQHF
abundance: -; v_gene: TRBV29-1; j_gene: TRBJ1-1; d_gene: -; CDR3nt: TGCAGCGTTGGAAGGGGAGGCGGTGAAGCTTTCTTT; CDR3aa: CSVGRGGGEAFF
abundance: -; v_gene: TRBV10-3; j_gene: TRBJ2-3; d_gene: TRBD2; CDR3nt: TGTGCCATCAAGGGACTAGCGGGGGGCACAGATACGCAGTATTTT; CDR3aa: CAIKGLAGGTDTQYF
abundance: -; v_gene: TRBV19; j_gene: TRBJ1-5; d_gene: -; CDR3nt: TGTGCCAGGAGTCAGGGTCCAGGGCCCCAGCATTTT; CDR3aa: CARSQGPGPQHF
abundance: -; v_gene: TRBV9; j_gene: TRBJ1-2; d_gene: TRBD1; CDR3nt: TGTGCCAGCAGCGCTGGGGGGACAGGACTACCCTATGGCTACACCTTC; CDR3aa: CASSAGGTGLPYGYTF
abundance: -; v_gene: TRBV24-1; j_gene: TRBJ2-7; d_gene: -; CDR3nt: TGTGCCACCAGTGCTCCGGGCTCCTACGAGCAGTACTTC; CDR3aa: CATSAPGSYEQYF
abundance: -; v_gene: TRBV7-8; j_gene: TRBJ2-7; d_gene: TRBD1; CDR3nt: TGTGCCAGCAGTCCCGGGACAGGGGGCTACGAGCAGTACTTC; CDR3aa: CASSPGTGGYEQYF
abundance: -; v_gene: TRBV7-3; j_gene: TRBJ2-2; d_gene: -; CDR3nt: TGTGCCAGCAGCTTGAACAGCGGGGAGCTGTTTTTT; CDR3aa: CASSLNSGELFF
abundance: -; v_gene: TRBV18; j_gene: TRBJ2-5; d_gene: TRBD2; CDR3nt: TGTGCCAGCTCACCGACAGGGACTAGCGGGGGCCACTACCAAGAGACCCAGTACTTC; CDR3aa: CASSPTGTSGGHYQETQYF
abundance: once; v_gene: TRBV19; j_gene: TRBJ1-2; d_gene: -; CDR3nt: TGTGCCAGTAGTGAAGGGACCGTCGGGTCCTATGGCTACACCTTC; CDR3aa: CASSEGTVGSYGYTF
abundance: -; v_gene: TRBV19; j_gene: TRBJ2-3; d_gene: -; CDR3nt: TGTGCCAGTACCACGACAGTCTCAGATACGCAGTATTTT; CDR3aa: CASTTTVSDTQYF
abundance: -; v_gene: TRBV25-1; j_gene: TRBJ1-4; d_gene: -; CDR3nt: TGTGCCAGCAGTGCCCTGCGGGGCACTAATGAAAAACTGTTTTTT; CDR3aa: CASSALRGTNEKLFF
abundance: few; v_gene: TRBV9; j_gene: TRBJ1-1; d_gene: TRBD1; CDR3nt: TGTGCCAGCAGCGAACAGGGGGGTTGGAACACTGAAGCTTTCTTT; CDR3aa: CASSEQGGWNTEAFF
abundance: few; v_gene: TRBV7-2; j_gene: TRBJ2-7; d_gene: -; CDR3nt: TGTGCCAGCAGCTTTTCCCTCTACGAGCAGTACTTC; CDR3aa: CASSFSLYEQYF
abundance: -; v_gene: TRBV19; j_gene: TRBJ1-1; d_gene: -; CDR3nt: TGTGCCAGTAGTATAGTTGGGGGCAAGGTCACTGAAGCTTTCTTT; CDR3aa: CASSIVGGKVTEAFF
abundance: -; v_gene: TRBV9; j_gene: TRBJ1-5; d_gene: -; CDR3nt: TGTGCCAGCAGCGTAGAGGGGGAAACGCCCCAGCATTTT; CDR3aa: CASSVEGETPQHF
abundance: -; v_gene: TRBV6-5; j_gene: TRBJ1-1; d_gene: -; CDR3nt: TGTGCCAGCAGTTCGGTGAACACTGAAGCTTTCTTT; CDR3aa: CASSSVNTEAFF
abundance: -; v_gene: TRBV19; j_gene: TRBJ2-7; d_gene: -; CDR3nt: TGTGCCAGTGCTGACCCTAATGGGGGCTACGAGCAGTACTTC; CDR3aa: CASADPNGGYEQYF
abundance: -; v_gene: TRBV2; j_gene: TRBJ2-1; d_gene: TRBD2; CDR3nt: TGTGCCAGCAGGATTGGGACTAGCCCTGGCTATGAGCAGTTCTTC; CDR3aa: CASRIGTSPGYEQFF
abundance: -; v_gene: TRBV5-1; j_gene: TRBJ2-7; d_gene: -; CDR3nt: TGCGCCAGCAGCTTGACGGACGGGAGCATGTACGAGCAGTACTTC; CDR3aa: CASSLTDGSMYEQYF
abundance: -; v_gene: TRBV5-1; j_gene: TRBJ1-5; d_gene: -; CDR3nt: TGCGCCAGCAGCTTGACCAGTAACGGCAATCAGCCCCAGCATTTT; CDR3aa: CASSLTSNGNQPQHF
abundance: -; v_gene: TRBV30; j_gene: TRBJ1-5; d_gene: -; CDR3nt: TGTGCCTATAAATTAGGCTCCAATCAGCCCCAGCATTTT; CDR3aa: CAYKLGSNQPQHF
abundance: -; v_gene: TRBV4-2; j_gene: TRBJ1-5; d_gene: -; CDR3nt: TGTGCCAGCAGCCAAGAAGCCACAGGAGGACAGCCCCAGCATTTT; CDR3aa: CASSQEATGGQPQHF
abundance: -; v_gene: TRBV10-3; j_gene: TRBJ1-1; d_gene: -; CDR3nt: TGTGCCATCACCCTGGACATAGGGAACACTGAAGCTTTCTTT; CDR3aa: CAITLDIGNTEAFF
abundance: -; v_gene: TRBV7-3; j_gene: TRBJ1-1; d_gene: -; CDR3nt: TGTGCCAGCAGCTTAAATTCGAACACTGAAGCTTTCTTT; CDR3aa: CASSLNSNTEAFF
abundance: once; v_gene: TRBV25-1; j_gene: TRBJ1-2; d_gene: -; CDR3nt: TGTGCCAGCAGCAGGGATAAAGGCTCTGGCTACACCTTC; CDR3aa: CASSRDKGSGYTF
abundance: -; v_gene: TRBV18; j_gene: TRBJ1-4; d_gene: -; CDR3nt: TGTGCCAGCTCACTAACAGATTCCGGGCAGGCTCAGATGTTTTTT; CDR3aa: CASSLTDSGQAQMFF
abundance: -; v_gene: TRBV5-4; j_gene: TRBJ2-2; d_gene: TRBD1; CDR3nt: TGTGCCAGCAGCCCAAGGGGGACAGGGAGGCACACCGGGGAGCTGTTTTTT; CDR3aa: CASSPRGTGRHTGELFF
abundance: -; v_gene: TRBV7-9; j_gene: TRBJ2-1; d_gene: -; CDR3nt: TGTGCCAGCAGCTCCCGGGGTCCTACCTACAATGAGCAGTTCTTC; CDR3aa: CASSSRGPTYNEQFF
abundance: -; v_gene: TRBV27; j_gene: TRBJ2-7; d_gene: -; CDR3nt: TGTGCCAGCAGTTTGAGGGTGGGCGAGCAGTACTTC; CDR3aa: CASSLRVGEQYF
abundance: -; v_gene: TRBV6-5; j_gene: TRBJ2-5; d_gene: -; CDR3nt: TGTGCCAGCTCCGAAGAGACCCAGTACTTC; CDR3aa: CASSEETQYF
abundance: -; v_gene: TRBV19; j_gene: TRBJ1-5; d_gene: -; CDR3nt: TGTGCCAGTAGTCTCAGGCAGAATCAGCCCCAGCATTTT; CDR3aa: CASSLRQNQPQHF
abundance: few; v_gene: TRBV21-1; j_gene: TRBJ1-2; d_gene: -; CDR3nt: TGTGCCAGCAGGCCGGGGGGACAGGGCGGGGTCCGGGACTATGGCTACACCTTC; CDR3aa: CASRPGGQGGVRDYGYTF
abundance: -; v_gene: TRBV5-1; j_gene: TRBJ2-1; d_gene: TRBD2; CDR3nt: TGCGCCAGCAGCAAGACCACCCAAGCGGGAGGGCCGGTTCATAATGAGCAGTTCTTC; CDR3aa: CASSKTTQAGGPVHNEQFF
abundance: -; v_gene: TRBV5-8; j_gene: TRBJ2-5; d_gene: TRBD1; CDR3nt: TGTGCCAGCAGCTCGACAGGGATTAGGACCCAGTACTTC; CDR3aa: CASSSTGIRTQYF
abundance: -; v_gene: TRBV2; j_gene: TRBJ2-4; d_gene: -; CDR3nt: TGTGCCAGCAGTCCAAGGGGAGCCAAAAACATTCAGTACTTC; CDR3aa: CASSPRGAKNIQYF
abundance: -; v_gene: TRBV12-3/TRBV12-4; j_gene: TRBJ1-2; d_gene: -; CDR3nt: TGTGCCAGCAGTTTGGGTGGGGTGGATGGCTACACCTTC; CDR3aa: CASSLGGVDGYTF
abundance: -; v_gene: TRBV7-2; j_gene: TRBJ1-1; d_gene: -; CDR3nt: TGTGCCAGCAGCTTAGTCTCTGGGCTGAACACTGAAGCTTTCTTT; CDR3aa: CASSLVSGLNTEAFF
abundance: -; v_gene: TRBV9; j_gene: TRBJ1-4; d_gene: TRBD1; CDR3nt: TGTGCCAGCAGCGTTGGACAGGGTCGACCTCGTAATGAAAAACTGTTTTTT; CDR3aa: CASSVGQGRPRNEKLFF